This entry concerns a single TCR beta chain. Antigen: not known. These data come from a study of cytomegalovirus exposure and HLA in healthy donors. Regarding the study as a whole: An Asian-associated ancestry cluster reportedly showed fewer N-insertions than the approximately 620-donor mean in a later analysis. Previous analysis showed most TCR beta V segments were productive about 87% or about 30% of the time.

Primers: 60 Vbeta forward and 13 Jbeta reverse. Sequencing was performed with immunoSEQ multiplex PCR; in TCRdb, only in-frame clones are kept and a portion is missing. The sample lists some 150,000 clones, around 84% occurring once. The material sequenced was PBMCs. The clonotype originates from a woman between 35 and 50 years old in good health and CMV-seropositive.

CDR3 sequence: CASSSTVGPQHF. CDR3 bases: TGTGCCAGCAGTTCGACAGTGGGGCCCCAGCATTTT. The V gene is TRBV6-5, the J gene TRBJ1-5; TRBD1 might be the D (5 bases). CDR1 is MNHEY and CDR2 is SVGAGI in the germline V gene. The CDR3 totals 12 residues. Between the trimmed V and J ends, which lost 4 bases and 9 bases, there was a span of 10 bases.